This T cell receptor beta chain was captured by sequencing in a study of OX40 agonist ivuxolimab in advanced cancers. Study results and limitations: Expanded clones were, on average, more numerous in CD8+ T cells than in CD4+. Which antigen the expanded peripheral T cells recognized is unknown.

Clones were sequenced by immunoSEQ multiplex PCR, and TCRdb holds only the in-frame ones, with some missing. Of 15,000 or so clones listed, 77% are singletons. On this clone: Its antigen is unknown.

V lost 5 bases, J lost 3 bases, and 8 bases stayed unmatched. Germline V gives CDR1 SEHNR, CDR2 FQNEAQ (reference sequence). There are 15 residues in the CDR3. This specimen consisted of CD4+ or CD8+ T cells sorted from blood, obtained in a trial of the OX40 agonist ivuxolimab. This TCR came from an adult with an advanced solid tumor such as melanoma, head and neck, liver or kidney cancer. The rearrangement links TRBV7-9 to TRBJ1-1; TRBD1 aligns across 8 bases. In DNA, the CDR3 is TGTGCCAGCAGCCCACAGGGGGGGAAGTACACTGAAGCTTTCTTT. Translation gives CASSPQGGKYTEAFF.